The clone carrying this T cell receptor (beta chain) was counted at least ten times. Its target is not known. The CDR3 is 15 amino acids. Germline loops: CDR1 SGHRS, CDR2 YFSETQ. V lost 4 bases and J lost 5, with 18 bases in between. This entry comes from a study of CD8 T cells in ankylosing spondylitis. Making the TCR beta libraries involved quantitative 5'-RACE with molecular barcodes. MiXCR, applied by TCRdb to the 5' RACE reads, yields one record per CDR3 protein. This sample yields 150,000 to 200,000 distinct CDR3 sequences, of which roughly 18% are seen a single time; about 4.3% belongs to the top ten. Study-level points and caveats: Within ankylosing spondylitis blood, a TCR beta motif made up of roughly eight highly homologous variants appeared to be characteristic.

The chain links TRBV5-1 to TRBJ2-5; D unclear. The sequence came from a male donor between 5 and 35 years old with ankylosing spondylitis or in good health (not recorded which). The source material was blood, either unsorted or a sorted T cell fraction (not recorded which). The CDR3 DNA follows: TGCGCCAGCAGCCCGGACCCCATCAAGGGCGAGACCCAGTACTTC. It is translated as CASSPDPIKGETQYF.